Below are 31 T cell receptor beta chains sequenced from a single sample in a study of radiation and T cells in renal cell carcinoma (dated by TCRdb to 2020 to 2022). The time point label here, explained by the study, means: blood 2 weeks post-SBRT. In the paper's terms, the treatment or condition label means: 15 Gy SBRT to primary tumor, nephrectomy 4 weeks later. The library was built by means of the immunoSEQ multiplex PCR assay. TCRdb's version of the immuneACCESS table is confined to in-frame rearrangements and falls short of the full clone set. An unresolved V gene accounts for under half of the shortfall where checked; the remainder is of unknown origin. The sample includes 25,000 to 30,000 clones, with more than 65% observed a single time. The ten largest clones add up to about 33% of the sample. Source: blood, taken from a patient whose treatment included radiotherapy and nephrectomy. These receptors were collected from a man aged 60 to 69 with renal cell carcinoma.

The V call is TRBV19, the J call TRBJ2-3, with no clear D. Trimming shortened V by 5 bases and J by 0 bases, and 15 bases separated the two germline ends. Germline V gene data show CDR1 as LNHDA and CDR2 as SQIVND (reference sequence). The CDR3 is 16 residues long. The CDR3 region is CASSSLLTPSTDTQYF. In DNA, the CDR3 is TGTGCCAGTAGTTCCCTACTGACACCTAGCACAGATACGCAGTATTTT. Together with reference TRBV19 and TRBJ2-3, the CDR3 gives the full variable domain: DGGITQSPKYLFRKEGQNVTLSCEQNLNHDAMYWYRQDPGQGLRLIYYSQIVNDFQKGDIAEGYSVSREKKESFPLTVTSAQKNPTAFYLCASSSLLTPSTDTQYFGPGTRLTVL.

This clone was observed once. The chain recombines TRBV7-8 with TRBJ2-2; 7 bases fit TRBD2. CDR1 is SGHVS and CDR2 is FQNEAQ in the germline V gene. This CDR3 contains 16 residues. V gave up 7 bases and J gave up 1 base; unmatched junction bases: 9. Here the CDR3 DNA reads TGTGCCAGCACCCCCCGAGGCGGGAGGAACACCGGGGAGCTGTTTTTT. Its protein is CASTPRGGRNTGELFF.

The chain recombines TRBV5-1 with TRBJ2-5; tentative D call: TRBD1 (6 bases). The CDR3 sequence is 13 residues long. The germline V gene encodes CDR1 SGHRS and CDR2 YFSETQ. Trimming shortened V by 2 bases and J by 5 bases, and 10 bases separated the two germline ends. The CDR3 sequence is CASSFTGRETQYF. CDR3 nucleotide sequence: TGCGCCAGCAGCTTTACAGGGCGGGAGACCCAGTACTTC.

This clone was observed a few times. The rearrangement joins TRBV20-1 to TRBJ1-1; unclear D gene. This CDR3 is built from 11 residues. CDR1 and CDR2 from the germline V gene are DFQATT and SNEGSKA (reference sequence). V gave up 4 bases and J gave up 8 bases, with 11 bases separating them. CDR3 sequence: CSATRNSEAFF. The CDR3 nucleotides are TGCAGTGCTACTCGGAACAGCGAAGCTTTCTTT.

This clone was recorded a few times. The CDR3 loop is CASSVLWDSRNSPLHF. The CDR3 nucleotides read TGTGCCAGCAGCGTATTGTGGGATTCACGGAATTCACCCCTCCACTTT. The V call is TRBV9, the J call TRBJ1-6; D is ambiguous. The V and J ends lost 1 base and 7 bases respectively, with 15 bases between them. The CDR3 has 16 amino acids. Germline assignment: CDR1 SGDLS and CDR2 YYNGEE.

The V and J genes are TRBV5-5 and TRBJ2-1; D call uncertain. V was cut by 0 bases and J by 5 bases, with 6 bases left in between. Per germline, CDR1 SGHKS and CDR2 YYEKEE (reference sequence). The CDR3 covers 13 residues. This CDR3 is CASSLVGNNEQFF. CDR3 bases: TGTGCCAGCAGCTTGGTGGGAAACAATGAGCAGTTCTTC.

The CDR3 DNA reads TGTGCCAGCAGTTACACTGGGGGTTACAATGAGCAGTTCTTC. As protein: CASSYTGGYNEQFF. The J gene is TRBJ2-1, the V gene TRBV6-6; D is perhaps TRBD1 or TRBD2 (5 bases each). Trimming pared 2 bases from V and 4 bases from J, leaving 9 bases between. The CDR3 covers 14 residues. CDR1 is MNHNY, CDR2 SVGAGI, per germline (reference sequence).

This chain connects TRBV7-2 to TRBJ2-7, with TRBD1 as a possible D gene (5 bases). This CDR3 comprises 15 residues. The V gene's germline CDR1 is SGHTA and CDR2 FQGNSA. V was clipped by 1 base and J by 4 bases, with 14 bases between them. DNA of the CDR3: TGTGCCAGCAGCTTAGGGCAGGGCATCATTTACGAGCAGTACTTC. Protein: CASSLGQGIIYEQYF. The whole variable domain, remainder taken from reference TRBV7-2 and TRBJ2-7, is GAGVSQSPSNKVTEKGKDVELRCDPISGHTALYWYRQSLGQGLEFLIYFQGNSAPDKSGLPSDRFSAERTGGSVSTLTIQRTQQEDSAVYLCASSLGQGIIYEQYFGPGTRLTVT.

V and J are TRBV7-2 and TRBJ1-5; TRBD1 might be the D (6 bases). Germline lookup yields CDR1 SGHTA and CDR2 FQGNSA. V lost 2 bases and J lost 7, with 12 bases in between. The CDR3 runs 14 residues. CDR3 sequence: CASSLRGAGQPQHF. The CDR3, as DNA: TGTGCCAGCAGCTTAAGGGGGGCCGGACAGCCCCAGCATTTT. The complete variable domain, with remaining parts taken from reference TRBV7-2 and TRBJ1-5, reads GAGVSQSPSNKVTEKGKDVELRCDPISGHTALYWYRQSLGQGLEFLIYFQGNSAPDKSGLPSDRFSAERTGGSVSTLTIQRTQQEDSAVYLCASSLRGAGQPQHFGDGTRLSIL.

The chain is built from TRBV19 and TRBJ2-1, with 11 bases aligning to TRBD2. Germline assignment: CDR1 LNHDA and CDR2 SQIVND (reference sequence). The trim removed 3 bases at V and 0 bases at J, leaving 4 bases unmatched. This CDR3 has 17 residues. As DNA, the CDR3 is TGTGCCAGTAGTATGAAACTAGCGGGAGCCTCCTACAATGAGCAGTTCTTC. It yields the protein CASSMKLAGASYNEQFF.

This chain connects TRBV6-6 to TRBJ2-7, with 10 bases that match TRBD1. With V trimmed by 7 bases and J by 3 bases, 3 bases remained unmatched. Germline V lookup: CDR1 MNHNY, CDR2 SVGAGI (reference sequence). The CDR3 is made up of 13 amino acids. As DNA, the CDR3 is TGTGCCAGCATCGGGACAGGGGACTACGAGCAGTACTTC. It yields the protein CASIGTGDYEQYF.

This clone was observed a few times. This sequence joins TRBV6-1 and TRBJ2-1, with TRBD1 as a possible D gene (6 bases). Trimming removed 5 bases from V and 8 bases from J, with 10 bases in between. Germline loops: CDR1 MNHNS, CDR2 SASEGT. The CDR3 loop spans 12 amino acids. In DNA form, the CDR3 reads TGTGCCAGCAGTTCCAGGGGCTATGAGCAGTTCTTC. Protein product: CASSSRGYEQFF.

The J gene is TRBJ1-5, the V gene TRBV6-5; TRBD1 matches 8 bases. V was pared by 5 bases and J by 3 bases, with 3 bases of the junction left unmatched. Germline values: CDR1 MNHEY, CDR2 SVGAGI. There are 14 residues in the CDR3. The CDR3 nucleotides read TGTGCCAGCAGTCCGGACAGGGACAATCAGCCCCAGCATTTT. Amino acids: CASSPDRDNQPQHF.

The chain recombines TRBV7-9 with TRBJ2-1; D is unresolved. Germline values: CDR1 SEHNR, CDR2 FQNEAQ (reference sequence). Trimming took off 6 bases at V and 5 bases at J, with 5 bases between the two ends. CDR3 length: 11 residues. This CDR3 is CASSFHNEQFF. CDR3 nucleotide sequence: TGTGCCAGCAGTTTCCACAATGAGCAGTTCTTC.

V and J are TRBV7-2 and TRBJ2-3, with 7 positions matching TRBD1. The J segment lost 3 bases and the V segment lost 7 bases, leaving 7 bases of the junction unmatched. Germline CDR1 SGHTA, CDR2 FQGNSA. The CDR3 length is 14 residues. The CDR3 region has the DNA TGTGCCAGCAACCGACAGGGACCGACAGATACGCAGTATTTT. Its translation: CASNRQGPTDTQYF.

The chain couples TRBV19 to TRBJ2-2; D is uncertain. V was cut by 0 bases and J by 1 base, with 6 bases left in between. The CDR3 has 15 residues. Germline-derived CDR1 and CDR2 are LNHDA and SQIVND (reference sequence). The CDR3 nucleotides read TGTGCCAGTAGTATAGATGGCAGGAACACCGGGGAGCTGTTTTTT. This codes for CASSIDGRNTGELFF.

This chain uses TRBV10-3 with TRBJ2-7; D possibly corresponds to TRBD1 (5 bases). Germline CDR1 is ENHRY and CDR2 is SYGVKD. This CDR3 comprises 14 residues. The germline V and J ends were trimmed by 6 bases and 0 bases, with 12 bases remaining between them. As DNA, the CDR3 is TGTGCCATCAGGGGCGACAGTAGCTCCTACGAGCAGTACTTC. Translated: CAIRGDSSSYEQYF.

The CDR3 DNA is TGTGCCTGGAGTGGACAGGGCTTGGTCGGGGAAAAACTGTTTTTT. Translated: CAWSGQGLVGEKLFF. V and J are TRBV30 and TRBJ1-4, with 7 bases lining up with TRBD1. V shed 1 base and J 8 bases; nucleotides not matched to a gene: 10. This CDR3 comprises 15 residues. Germline V lookup: CDR1 GTSNPN, CDR2 SVGIG (reference sequence).

V is TRBV4-1 and J is TRBJ2-1; D possibly corresponds to TRBD1 (5 bases). CDR1 is MGHRA and CDR2 is YSYEKL in the germline V gene. The V and J ends lost 8 bases and 8 bases respectively, with 10 bases between them. The CDR3 is 11 residues long. The CDR3 DNA reads as TGCGCCAGCTCCCAGGGCTATGAGCAGTTCTTC. Encoded protein: CASSQGYEQFF.

The chain couples TRBV30 to TRBJ2-1; a possible D gene is TRBD1 (5 bases). CDR1 and CDR2 from the germline V gene are GTSNPN and SVGIG (reference sequence). V dropped 4 bases and J dropped 9 bases, with 13 bases sitting between them. This CDR3 is built from 12 residues. DNA for the CDR3: TGTGCCTGGAAGGGGCAAGGGATTGAGCAGTTCTTC. This encodes CAWKGQGIEQFF.

The V call is TRBV4-2, the J call TRBJ2-7; TRBD2 is a possible D gene (5 bases). CDR3 length: 15 amino acids. Germline CDR1 is LGHNA and CDR2 is YNFKEQ. The V gene lost 0 bases and the J gene lost 3 bases, with 12 bases spanning the gap. CDR3 amino acids: CASSQDWSGLYEQYF. The CDR3 coding sequence is TGTGCCAGCAGCCAAGATTGGAGCGGACTCTACGAGCAGTACTTC.

The chain couples TRBV9 to TRBJ2-2, with no clear D. Germline CDR1 and CDR2: SGDLS and YYNGEE. The V gene lost 3 bases and the J gene lost 7 bases, with 13 bases spanning the gap. The CDR3 is 14 amino acids. The CDR3 region has the DNA TGTGCCAGCAGCGCCCGGCAAAAGGTCGGGGAGCTGTTTTTT. Its translation: CASSARQKVGELFF.

The chain recombines TRBV18 with TRBJ1-2; D uncertain. V was clipped by 2 bases and J by 6 bases, with 10 bases between them. The CDR3 has 13 residues. The germline V gene encodes CDR1 KGHSH and CDR2 LQKENI. The CDR3 is CASSPAREDGYTF. The DNA of the CDR3 is TGTGCCAGCTCACCAGCGAGGGAGGATGGCTACACCTTC. Complete variable domain (other parts from reference TRBV18 and TRBJ1-2): NAGVMQNPRHLVRRRGQEARLRCSPMKGHSHVYWYRQLPEEGLKFMVYLQKENIIDESGMPKERFSAEFPKEGPSILRIQQVVRGDSAAYFCASSPAREDGYTFGSGTRLTVV.

The sample holds a few counts of this clone. The chain is built from TRBV7-9 and TRBJ2-3; D not certain. V gave up 4 bases and J gave up 2 bases, with 13 bases separating them. This CDR3 has 15 residues. CDR1 and CDR2 (germline): SEHNR, FQNEAQ (reference sequence). The CDR3 is CASSSKDVLTDTQYF. The CDR3 coding sequence is TGTGCCAGCAGCTCCAAGGACGTTCTCACAGATACGCAGTATTTT.

V gene TRBV11-3 combines with J gene TRBJ2-1; TRBD2 agrees at 9 bases. CDR1 is SGHNT, CDR2 YENEEA, per germline. V shed 1 base, J shed 4 bases, and the junction held 8 bases outside the gene matches. CDR3 length equals 17 residues. The CDR3 sequence is CASSLGSAGGPYNEQFF. The CDR3 coding sequence is TGTGCCAGCAGCTTAGGTTCGGCGGGAGGGCCTTACAATGAGCAGTTCTTC.

V and J are TRBV30 and TRBJ2-3, with a tentative D call TRBD2 (5 bases). This CDR3 is built from 16 residues. CDR1 is GTSNPN, CDR2 SVGIG, per germline (reference sequence). V was clipped by 1 base and J by 2 bases, with 16 bases between them. The CDR3 region is CAWSAPAWRATDTQYF. CDR3 nucleotide sequence: TGTGCCTGGAGTGCCCCTGCGTGGCGGGCCACAGATACGCAGTATTTT. Based on the CDR3 plus reference TRBV30 and TRBJ2-3, the full variable domain is SQTIHQWPATLVQPVGSPLSLECTVEGTSNPNLYWYRQAAGRGLQLLFYSVGIGQISSEVPQNLSASRPQDRQFILSSKKLLLSDSGFYLCAWSAPAWRATDTQYFGPGTRLTVL.

V gene TRBV7-2 combines with J gene TRBJ2-5; D unresolved. The ends were cut back, 5 bases at V and 1 base at J, with 8 bases in the middle. Per germline, CDR1 SGHTA and CDR2 FQGNSA. CDR3 length equals 13 residues. This CDR3 is CASSLVPQETQYF. Here the CDR3 DNA reads TGTGCCAGCAGCCTAGTGCCCCAAGAGACCCAGTACTTC.

CDR3 residues: CASSFSTGVGNTIYF. CDR3 DNA: TGTGCCAGCAGTTTTAGTACAGGGGTCGGAAACACCATATATTTT. V gene TRBV28 combines with J gene TRBJ1-3; TRBD1 aligns across 7 bases. In germline, CDR1 is MDHEN, CDR2 SYDVKM. J lost 4 bases, V lost 3 bases, and 6 bases had no gene match. There are 15 residues in the CDR3. Together with reference TRBV28 and TRBJ1-3, the CDR3 gives the full variable domain: DVKVTQSSRYLVKRTGEKVFLECVQDMDHENMFWYRQDPGLGLRLIYFSYDVKMKEKGDIPEGYSVSREKKERFSLILESASTNQTSMYLCASSFSTGVGNTIYFGEGSWLTVV.

This clone was seen more than once but under ten times. V is TRBV7-6 and J is TRBJ2-1; possibly TRBD2 for D (5 bases). V was pared by 5 bases and J by 4 bases, with 12 bases between. The germline CDR1 and CDR2 sequences are SGHVS and FNYEAQ. The length of the CDR3 is 14 residues. CDR3: CASSRSGTYNEQFF. The CDR3 DNA reads TGTGCCAGCAGCCGCAGCGGTACTTACAATGAGCAGTTCTTC.

J is TRBJ2-7 and V is TRBV14, with 7 bases that match TRBD1. The germline gives CDR1 SGHDN, CDR2 FVKESK. Trimming at V came to 4 bases and at J to 0 bases, leaving 3 bases not matched to a gene. CDR3 length: 14 amino acids. CDR3 nucleotide sequence: TGTGCCAGCAGCCCCGACAGGGCCTCCTACGAGCAGTACTTC. Its translation is CASSPDRASYEQYF. The full variable domain, in which reference TRBV14 and TRBJ2-7 provide the parts outside the CDR3, is EAGVTQFPSHSVIEKGQTVTLRCDPISGHDNLYWYRRVMGKEIKFLLHFVKESKQDESGMPNNRFLAERTGGTYSTLKVQPAELEDSGVYFCASSPDRASYEQYFGPGTRLTVT.

The rearrangement uses TRBV2 and TRBJ2-7; a weak D match, TRBD2 (5 bases). The CDR3 totals 16 residues. Per the germline V gene, CDR1 is SNHLY and CDR2 is FYNNEI. V dropped 2 bases and J dropped 4 bases, with 18 bases sitting between them. The CDR3 DNA sequence: TGTGCCAGCAGTGAACCTGCGGGCCGGAGACCTTACGAGCAGTACTTC. Amino acid sequence: CASSEPAGRRPYEQYF.